This TCR beta chain appears in the sequencing data of a study of blood T cell repertoires in COVID-19. In the study overall: The United States, Italy and Spain were the sources of the acute and convalescent COVID-19 samples.

Original analysis: Reference gene primer amplification yielded estimated nucleated cell counts. TCRdb's copy holds only in-frame clones and misses some; the assay was immunoSEQ multiplex PCR. The V and J calls and clone size are taken from that table; D and trimming were inferred from the DNA. The data contain roughly 220,000 clones, approximately 82% of them singletons. Clinical histories supplied by participants themselves formed the basis of cohort assignment. Recovered Cohort 3 donors showed two negative PCRs, clearance, or symptom resolution. This clone appeared a single time. This CDR3 contains 14 residues. Germline CDR1 reads SGDLS; CDR2 reads YYNGEE. V lost 0 bases and J 2 bases, leaving 7 bases between the germline ends.

This rearrangement joins TRBV9 to TRBJ2-3; no firm D call. The origin of this receptor is a middle-aged man who had recovered from COVID-19. Material: PBMCs or T cells enriched from blood (not recorded which). The CDR3 protein is CASSVVSVTDTQYF. Here the CDR3 DNA reads TGTGCCAGCAGCGTAGTATCTGTCACAGATACGCAGTATTTT.